This T cell receptor (beta chain) was profiled in a study of CD8 T cells in Susac syndrome. CDR1 and CDR2 from the germline V gene are KGHDR and SFDVKD. V lost 8 bases and J lost 4; bases outside the gene matches: 6. The CDR3 length is 15 residues. Random hexamers were used to reverse transcribe about 0.45 to 1 ug of RNA. TCRdb reanalysed the immunoSEQ multiplex PCR reads using MiXCR and keeps one entry per CDR3 protein. Of about 130,000 distinct CDR3 sequences in the sample, 80% to 95% were seen once. This TCR came from a human donor with multiple sclerosis. Sequenced input: CD8+ T cells from PBMCs. V and J are TRBV24-1 and TRBJ2-2; 10 nucleotides agree with TRBD1. Here the CDR3 DNA reads TGTGCCACCAAGGGGACAGGGGATCGCACCGGGGAGCTGTTTTTT. Protein product: CATKGTGDRTGELFF.